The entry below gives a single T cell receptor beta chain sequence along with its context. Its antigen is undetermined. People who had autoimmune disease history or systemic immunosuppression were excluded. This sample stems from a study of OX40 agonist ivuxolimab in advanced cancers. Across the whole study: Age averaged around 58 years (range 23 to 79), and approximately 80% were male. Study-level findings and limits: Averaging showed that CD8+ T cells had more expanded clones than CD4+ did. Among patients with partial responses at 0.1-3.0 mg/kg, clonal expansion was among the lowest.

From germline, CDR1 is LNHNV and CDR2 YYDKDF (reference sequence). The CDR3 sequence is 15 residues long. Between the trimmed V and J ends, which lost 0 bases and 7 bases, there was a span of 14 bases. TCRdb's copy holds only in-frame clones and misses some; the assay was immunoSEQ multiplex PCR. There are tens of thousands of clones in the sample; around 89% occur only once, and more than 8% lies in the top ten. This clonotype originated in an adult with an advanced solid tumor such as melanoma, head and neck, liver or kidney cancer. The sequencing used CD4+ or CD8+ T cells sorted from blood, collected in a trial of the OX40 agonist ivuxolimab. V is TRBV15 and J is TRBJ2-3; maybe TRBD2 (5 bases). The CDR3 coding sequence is TGTGCCACCAGCAGAGATCTGACTATTCGAAATACGCAGTATTTT. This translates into CATSRDLTIRNTQYF.